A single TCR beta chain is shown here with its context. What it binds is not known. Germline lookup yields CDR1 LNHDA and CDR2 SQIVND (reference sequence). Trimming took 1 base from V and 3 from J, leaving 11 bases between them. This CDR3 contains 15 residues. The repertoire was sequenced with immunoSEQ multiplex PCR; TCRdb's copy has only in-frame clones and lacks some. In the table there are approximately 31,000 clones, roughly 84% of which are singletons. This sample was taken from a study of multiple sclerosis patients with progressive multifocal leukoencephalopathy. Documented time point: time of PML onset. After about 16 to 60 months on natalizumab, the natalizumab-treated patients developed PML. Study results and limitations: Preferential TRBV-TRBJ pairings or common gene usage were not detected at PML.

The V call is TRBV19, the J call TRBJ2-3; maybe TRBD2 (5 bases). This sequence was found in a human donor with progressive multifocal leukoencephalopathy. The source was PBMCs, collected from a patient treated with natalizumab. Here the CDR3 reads CASSIAGKETDTQYF. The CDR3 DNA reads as TGTGCCAGTAGTATAGCCGGGAAAGAGACAGATACGCAGTATTTT.